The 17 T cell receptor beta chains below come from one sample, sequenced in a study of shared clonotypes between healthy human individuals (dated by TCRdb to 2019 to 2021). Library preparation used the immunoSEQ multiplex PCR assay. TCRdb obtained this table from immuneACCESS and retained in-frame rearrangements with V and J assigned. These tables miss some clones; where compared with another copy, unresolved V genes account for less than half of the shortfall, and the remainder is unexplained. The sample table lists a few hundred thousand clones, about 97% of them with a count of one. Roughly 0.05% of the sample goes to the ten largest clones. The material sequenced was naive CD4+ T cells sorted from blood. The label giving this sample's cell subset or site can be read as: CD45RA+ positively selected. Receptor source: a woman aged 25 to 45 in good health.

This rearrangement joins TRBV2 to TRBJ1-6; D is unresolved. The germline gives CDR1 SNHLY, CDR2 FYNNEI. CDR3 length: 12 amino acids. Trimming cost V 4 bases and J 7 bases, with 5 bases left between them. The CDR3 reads CASSATNSPLHF. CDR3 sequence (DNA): TGTGCCAGCAGTGCGACGAATTCACCCCTCCACTTT.

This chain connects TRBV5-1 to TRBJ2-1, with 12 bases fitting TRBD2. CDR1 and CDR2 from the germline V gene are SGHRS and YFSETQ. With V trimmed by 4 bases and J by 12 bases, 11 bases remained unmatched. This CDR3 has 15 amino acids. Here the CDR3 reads CASSQGLAGIIAQFF. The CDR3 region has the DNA TGCGCCAGCAGCCAAGGACTAGCGGGAATCATTGCGCAGTTCTTC.

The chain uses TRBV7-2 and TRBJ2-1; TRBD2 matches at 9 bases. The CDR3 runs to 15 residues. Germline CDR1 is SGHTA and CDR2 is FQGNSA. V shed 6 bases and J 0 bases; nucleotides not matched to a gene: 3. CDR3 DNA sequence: TGTGCCAGCAGTAATAGCGGGAGCTCCTACAATGAGCAGTTCTTC. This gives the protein CASSNSGSSYNEQFF.

This chain's CDR3 is CASTPPGGRWTEAFF. The CDR3 coding sequence is TGTGCCAGCACCCCTCCGGGGGGGCGGTGGACTGAAGCTTTCTTT. V is TRBV7-8 and J is TRBJ1-1, with D maybe TRBD1 (6 bases). V was shortened by 7 bases and J by 5 bases, with 20 bases between the two germline ends. Germline lookup yields CDR1 SGHVS and CDR2 FQNEAQ. The CDR3 has 15 residues.

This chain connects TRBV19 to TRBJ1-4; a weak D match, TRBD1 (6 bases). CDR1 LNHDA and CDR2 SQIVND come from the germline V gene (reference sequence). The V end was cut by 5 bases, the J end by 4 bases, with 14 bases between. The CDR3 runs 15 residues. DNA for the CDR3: TGTGCCAGTAGTTCATACAGGGTAATTAATGAAAAACTGTTTTTT. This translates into CASSSYRVINEKLFF.

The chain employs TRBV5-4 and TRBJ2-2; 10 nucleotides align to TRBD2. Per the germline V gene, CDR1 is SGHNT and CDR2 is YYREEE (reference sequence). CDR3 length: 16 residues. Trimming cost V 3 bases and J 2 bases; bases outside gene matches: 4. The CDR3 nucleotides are TGTGCCAGCAGCTCCGGACTAGCGGCCAACACCGGGGAGCTGTTTTTT. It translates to CASSSGLAANTGELFF.

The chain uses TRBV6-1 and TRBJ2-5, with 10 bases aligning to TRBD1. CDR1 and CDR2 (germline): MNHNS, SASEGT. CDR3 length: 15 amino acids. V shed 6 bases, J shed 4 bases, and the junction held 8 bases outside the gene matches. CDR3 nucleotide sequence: TGTGCCAGCAGAGTCTCGACAGGGGGCGTAGAGACCCAGTACTTC. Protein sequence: CASRVSTGGVETQYF.

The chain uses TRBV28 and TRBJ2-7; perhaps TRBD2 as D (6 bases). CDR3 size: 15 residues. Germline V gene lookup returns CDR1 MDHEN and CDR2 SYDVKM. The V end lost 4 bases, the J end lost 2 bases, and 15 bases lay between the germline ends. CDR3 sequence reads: CASSYLRDSPYEQYF. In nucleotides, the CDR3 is TGTGCCAGCAGTTATTTACGGGACTCCCCCTACGAGCAGTACTTC.

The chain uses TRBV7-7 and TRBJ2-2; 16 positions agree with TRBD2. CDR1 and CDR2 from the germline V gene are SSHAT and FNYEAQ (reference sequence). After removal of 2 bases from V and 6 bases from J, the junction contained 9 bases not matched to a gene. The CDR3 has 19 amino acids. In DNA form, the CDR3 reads TGTGCCAGCAGCTTACGGCCGGGACTAGCGGGAGGGCAGGCCGGGGAGCTGTTTTTT. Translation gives CASSLRPGLAGGQAGELFF.

The CDR3 region has the DNA TGTGCCAGCAGCTCGGGAGGGGGCAACACTGAAGCTTTCTTT. It translates to CASSSGGGNTEAFF. The chain employs TRBV7-3 and TRBJ1-1, with 7 bases identical to TRBD1. V lost 4 bases to trimming and J lost 2 bases; unmatched junction nucleotides: 4. CDR1 and CDR2 from the germline V gene are SGHTA and FQGTGA. This CDR3 has 14 amino acids.

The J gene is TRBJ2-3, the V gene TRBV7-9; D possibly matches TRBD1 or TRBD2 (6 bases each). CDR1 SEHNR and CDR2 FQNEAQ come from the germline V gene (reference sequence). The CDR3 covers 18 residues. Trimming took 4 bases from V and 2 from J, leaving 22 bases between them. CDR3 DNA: TGTGCCAGCAGCTCTGCCTGGGAAAGTAGGGGGGCCACAGATACGCAGTATTTT. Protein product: CASSSAWESRGATDTQYF.

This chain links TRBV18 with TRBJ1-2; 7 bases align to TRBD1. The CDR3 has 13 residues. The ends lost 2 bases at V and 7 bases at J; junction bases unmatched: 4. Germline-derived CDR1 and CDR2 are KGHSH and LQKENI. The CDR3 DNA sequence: TGTGCCAGCTCACCAGAGGGGGCGATTGGCTACACCTTC. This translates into CASSPEGAIGYTF.

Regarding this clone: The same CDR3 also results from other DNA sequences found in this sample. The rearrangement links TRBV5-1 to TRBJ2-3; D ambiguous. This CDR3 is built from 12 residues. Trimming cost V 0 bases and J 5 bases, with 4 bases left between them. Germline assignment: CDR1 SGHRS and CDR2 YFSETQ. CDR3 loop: CASSLVGDTQYF. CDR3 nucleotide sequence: TGCGCCAGCAGCTTGGTAGGAGATACGCAGTATTTT. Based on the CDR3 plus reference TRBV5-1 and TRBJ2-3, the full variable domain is KAGVTQTPRYLIKTRGQQVTLSCSPISGHRSVSWYQQTPGQGLQFLFEYFSETQRNKGNFPGRFSGRQFSNSRSEMNVSTLELGDSALYLCASSLVGDTQYFGPGTRLTVL.

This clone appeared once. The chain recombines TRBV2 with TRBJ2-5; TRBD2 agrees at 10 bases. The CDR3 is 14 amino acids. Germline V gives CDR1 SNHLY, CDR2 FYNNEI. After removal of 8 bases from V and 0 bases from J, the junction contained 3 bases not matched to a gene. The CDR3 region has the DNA TGTGCCAGCGCGGGACTAGCGTACCAAGAGACCCAGTACTTC. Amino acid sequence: CASAGLAYQETQYF.

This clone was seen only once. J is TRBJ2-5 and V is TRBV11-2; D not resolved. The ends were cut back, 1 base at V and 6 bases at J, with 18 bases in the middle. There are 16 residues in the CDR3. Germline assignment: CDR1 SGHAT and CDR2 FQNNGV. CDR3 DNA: TGTGCCAGCAGCTTAGTTAAGGGAAACAAAACGAAGACCCAGTACTTC. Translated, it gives CASSLVKGNKTKTQYF.

DNA for the CDR3: TGCAGCGGAGGAGGCGGGAACACTGAAGCTTTCTTT. Translation gives CSGGGGNTEAFF. The chain couples TRBV29-1 to TRBJ1-1, with D hard to call. The CDR3 sequence is 12 residues long. The ends were cut back, 7 bases at V and 1 base at J, with 10 bases in the middle. Germline V gives CDR1 SQVTM, CDR2 ANQGSEA.

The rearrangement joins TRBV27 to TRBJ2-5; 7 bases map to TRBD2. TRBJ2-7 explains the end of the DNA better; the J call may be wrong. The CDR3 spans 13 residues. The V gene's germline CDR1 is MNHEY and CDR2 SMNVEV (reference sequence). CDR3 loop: CASSGAGAYEQYF. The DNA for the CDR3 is TGTGCCAGCAGTGGGGCGGGGGCCTACGAGCAGTACTTC.